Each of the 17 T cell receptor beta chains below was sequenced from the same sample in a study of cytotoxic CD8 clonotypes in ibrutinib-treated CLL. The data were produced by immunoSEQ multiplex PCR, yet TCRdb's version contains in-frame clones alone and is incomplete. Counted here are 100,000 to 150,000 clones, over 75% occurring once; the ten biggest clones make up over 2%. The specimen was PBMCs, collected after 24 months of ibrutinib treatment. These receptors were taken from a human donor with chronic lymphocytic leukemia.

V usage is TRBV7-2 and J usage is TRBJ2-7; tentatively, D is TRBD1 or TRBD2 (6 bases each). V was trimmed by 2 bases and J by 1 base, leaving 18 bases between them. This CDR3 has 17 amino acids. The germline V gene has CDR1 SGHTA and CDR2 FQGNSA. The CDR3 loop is CASSLPRGRQQSYEQYF. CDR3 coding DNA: TGTGCCAGCAGCTTACCCCGGGGGCGGCAGCAGTCCTACGAGCAGTACTTC.

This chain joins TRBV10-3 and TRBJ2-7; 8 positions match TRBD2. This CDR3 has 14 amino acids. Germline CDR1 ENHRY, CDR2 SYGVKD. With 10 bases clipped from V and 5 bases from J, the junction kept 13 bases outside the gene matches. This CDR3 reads CATGVAGGMNEQYF. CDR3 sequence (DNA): TGTGCCACCGGGGTCGCGGGGGGTATGAACGAGCAGTACTTC.

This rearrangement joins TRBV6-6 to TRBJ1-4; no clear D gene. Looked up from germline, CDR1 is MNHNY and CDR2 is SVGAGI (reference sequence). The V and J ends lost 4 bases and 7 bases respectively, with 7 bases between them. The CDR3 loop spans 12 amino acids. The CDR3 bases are TGTGCCAGCAGTTCCGTAGGTGAAAAACTGTTTTTT. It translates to CASSSVGEKLFF.

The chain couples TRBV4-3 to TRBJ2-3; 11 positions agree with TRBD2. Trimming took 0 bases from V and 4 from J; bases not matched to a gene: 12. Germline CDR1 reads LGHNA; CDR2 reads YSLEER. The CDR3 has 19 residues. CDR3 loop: CASSQDSPSGRINADTQYF. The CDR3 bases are TGCGCCAGCAGCCAAGATTCGCCTAGCGGGAGGATCAATGCAGATACGCAGTATTTT.

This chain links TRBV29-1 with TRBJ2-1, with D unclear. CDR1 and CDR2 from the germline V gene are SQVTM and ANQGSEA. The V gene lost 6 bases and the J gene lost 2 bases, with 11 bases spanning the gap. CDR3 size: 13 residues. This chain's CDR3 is CSVSDVPYNEQFF. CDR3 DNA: TGCAGCGTATCAGACGTCCCCTACAATGAGCAGTTCTTC.

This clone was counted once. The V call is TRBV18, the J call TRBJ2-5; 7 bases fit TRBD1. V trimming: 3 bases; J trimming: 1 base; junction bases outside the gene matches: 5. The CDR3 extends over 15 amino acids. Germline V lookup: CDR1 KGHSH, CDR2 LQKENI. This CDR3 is CASSPQAGGQETQYF. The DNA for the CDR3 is TGTGCCAGCTCACCGCAAGCAGGGGGCCAAGAGACCCAGTACTTC.

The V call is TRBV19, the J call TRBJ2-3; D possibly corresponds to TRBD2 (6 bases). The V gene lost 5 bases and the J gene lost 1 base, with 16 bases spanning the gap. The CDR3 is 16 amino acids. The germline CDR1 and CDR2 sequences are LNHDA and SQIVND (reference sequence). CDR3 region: CASSSRREPGTDTQYF. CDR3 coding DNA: TGTGCCAGTAGTTCCCGGAGGGAGCCGGGCACAGATACGCAGTATTTT.

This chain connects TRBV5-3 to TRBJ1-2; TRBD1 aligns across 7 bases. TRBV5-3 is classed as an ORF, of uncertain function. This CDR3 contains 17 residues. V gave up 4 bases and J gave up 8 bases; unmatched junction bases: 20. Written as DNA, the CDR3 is TGTGCCAGAAGCACAGCCGGGACAGCGATGATTGGGGAAGGCTACACCTTC. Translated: CARSTAGTAMIGEGYTF.

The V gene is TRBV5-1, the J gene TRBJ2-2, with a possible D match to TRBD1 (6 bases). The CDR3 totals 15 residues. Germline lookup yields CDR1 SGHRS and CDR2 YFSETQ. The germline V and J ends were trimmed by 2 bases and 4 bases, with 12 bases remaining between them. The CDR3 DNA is TGCGCCAGCAGCTTTAACAGGGCGAGCACCGGGGAGCTGTTTTTT. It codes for CASSFNRASTGELFF.

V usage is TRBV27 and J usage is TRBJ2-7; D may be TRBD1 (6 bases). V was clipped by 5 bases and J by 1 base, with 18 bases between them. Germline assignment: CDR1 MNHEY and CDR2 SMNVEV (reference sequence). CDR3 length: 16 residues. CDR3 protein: CASSPTTVRGSYEQYF. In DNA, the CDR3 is TGTGCCAGCAGTCCCACGACAGTGAGGGGGTCCTACGAGCAGTACTTC.

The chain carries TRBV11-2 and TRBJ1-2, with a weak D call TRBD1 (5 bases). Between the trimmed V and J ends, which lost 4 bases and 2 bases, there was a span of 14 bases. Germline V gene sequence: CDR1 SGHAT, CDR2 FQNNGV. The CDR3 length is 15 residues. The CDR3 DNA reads TGTGCCAGCAGCTCCACCAAGACAGTGAACTATGGCTACACCTTC. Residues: CASSSTKTVNYGYTF.

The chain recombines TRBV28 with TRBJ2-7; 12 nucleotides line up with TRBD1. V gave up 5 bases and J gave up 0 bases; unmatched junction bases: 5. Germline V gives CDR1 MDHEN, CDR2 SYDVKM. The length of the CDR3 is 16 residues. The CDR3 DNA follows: TGTGCCAGCAGTCGGGACAGGGGGCTAAGCTCCTACGAGCAGTACTTC. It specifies CASSRDRGLSSYEQYF.

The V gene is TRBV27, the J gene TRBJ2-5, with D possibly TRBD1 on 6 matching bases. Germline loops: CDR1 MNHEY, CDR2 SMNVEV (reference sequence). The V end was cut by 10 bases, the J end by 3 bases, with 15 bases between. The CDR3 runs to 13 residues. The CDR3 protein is CATQGGGEETQYF. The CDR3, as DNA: TGTGCCACCCAGGGTGGGGGCGAAGAGACCCAGTACTTC.

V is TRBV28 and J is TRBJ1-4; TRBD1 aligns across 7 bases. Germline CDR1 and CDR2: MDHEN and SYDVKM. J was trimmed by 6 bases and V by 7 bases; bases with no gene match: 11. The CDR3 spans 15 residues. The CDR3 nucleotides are TGTGCCAGCACCAAAGGGGGGACAGAGGATGAAAAACTGTTTTTT. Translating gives CASTKGGTEDEKLFF. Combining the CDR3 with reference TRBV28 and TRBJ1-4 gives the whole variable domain DVKVTQSSRYLVKRTGEKVFLECVQDMDHENMFWYRQDPGLGLRLIYFSYDVKMKEKGDIPEGYSVSREKKERFSLILESASTNQTSMYLCASTKGGTEDEKLFFGSGTQLSVL.

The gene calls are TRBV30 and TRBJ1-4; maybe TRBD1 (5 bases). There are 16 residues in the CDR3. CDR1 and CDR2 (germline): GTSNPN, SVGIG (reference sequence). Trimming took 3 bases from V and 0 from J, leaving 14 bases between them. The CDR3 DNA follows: TGTGCCTGGAGCCCTCCCGGACACACAACTAATGAAAAACTGTTTTTT. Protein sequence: CAWSPPGHTTNEKLFF.

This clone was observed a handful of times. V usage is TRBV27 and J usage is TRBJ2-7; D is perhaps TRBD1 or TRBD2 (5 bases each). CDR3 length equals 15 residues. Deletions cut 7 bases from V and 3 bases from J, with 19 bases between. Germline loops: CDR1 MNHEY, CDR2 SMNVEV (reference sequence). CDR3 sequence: CASTLYWGFSYEQYF. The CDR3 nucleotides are TGTGCCAGCACCTTGTATTGGGGGTTCAGCTACGAGCAGTACTTC.

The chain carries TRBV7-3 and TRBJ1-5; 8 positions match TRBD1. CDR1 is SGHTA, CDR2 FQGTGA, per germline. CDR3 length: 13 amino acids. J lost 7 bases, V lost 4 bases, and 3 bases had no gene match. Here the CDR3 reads CASSSDRAQPQHF. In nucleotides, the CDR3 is TGTGCCAGCAGCTCGGACAGGGCCCAGCCCCAGCATTTT. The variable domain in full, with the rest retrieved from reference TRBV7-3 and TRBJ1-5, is GAGVSQTPSNKVTEKGKYVELRCDPISGHTALYWYRQSLGQGPEFLIYFQGTGAADDSGLPNDRFFAVRPEGSVSTLKIQRTERGDSAVYLCASSSDRAQPQHFGDGTRLSIL.